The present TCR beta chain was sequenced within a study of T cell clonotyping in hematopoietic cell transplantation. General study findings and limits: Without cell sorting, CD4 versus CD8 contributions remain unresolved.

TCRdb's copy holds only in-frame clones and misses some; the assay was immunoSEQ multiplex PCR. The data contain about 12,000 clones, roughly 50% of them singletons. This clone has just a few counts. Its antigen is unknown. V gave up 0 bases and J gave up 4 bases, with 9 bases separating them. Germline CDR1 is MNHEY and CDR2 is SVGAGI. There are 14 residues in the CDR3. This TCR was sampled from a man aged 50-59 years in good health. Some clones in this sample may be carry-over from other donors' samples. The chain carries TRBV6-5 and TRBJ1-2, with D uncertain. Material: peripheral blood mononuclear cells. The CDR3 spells CASSYSQQLYGYTF. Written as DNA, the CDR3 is TGTGCCAGCAGTTACTCACAGCAACTCTATGGCTACACCTTC.